This T cell receptor beta chain was sequenced during a study of early T cells in non-severe SARS-CoV-2 infection. Study-wide context: It was bulk RNA from unsorted whole blood that was sequenced, and the chains were unpaired.

Overall study results and limits: VDJdb matches were skewed toward anti-spike CD8 T cell responses.

This clonotype showed up just a few times. Its antigen remains unidentified. Each cDNA molecule carried a unique molecular identifier. TCRdb independently ran MiXCR on the 5' RACE reads; one entry per CDR3 protein. Of under 70,000 distinct CDR3 sequences listed, approximately 5.9% are singletons. The TCR sequence derives from an adult who was a healthcare worker with PCR-confirmed SARS-CoV-2 infection or an uninfected control (not recorded which). The sequences come from whole blood, collected at baseline.

DNA for the CDR3: TGTGCCAGCAGCCACCGACTTTTGGATACGCAGTATTTT. Amino acid sequence: CASSHRLLDTQYF. J is TRBJ2-3 and V is TRBV7-4; D unclear. The CDR3 contains 13 residues. Germline V gene data show CDR1 as SGHVT and CDR2 as SQSDAQ. Trimming stripped 5 bases from V and 6 bases from J, with 12 bases between.